This T cell receptor (beta chain) was documented in a study of blood T cell repertoires in COVID-19. Study background: The United States, Italy and Spain provided the acute and convalescent COVID-19 samples.

Assignment of participants to cohorts was predicated upon participant-reported clinical history. The germline V gene has CDR1 SGHKS and CDR2 YYEKEE (reference sequence). The germline V and J ends were trimmed by 2 bases and 4 bases, with 20 bases remaining between them. The CDR3 is 17 residues long. Per the authors' pipeline: Reference gene primer amplification gave estimated nucleated cell counts. The repertoire was sequenced with immunoSEQ multiplex PCR; TCRdb's copy has only in-frame clones and lacks some. The DNA was the basis for D and trimming; V, J and clone size are from that table. The sample has a few hundred thousand clones, more than 80% seen once.

The V and J genes are TRBV5-5 and TRBJ2-3; tentative D call: TRBD1 (6 bases). Sequences were obtained from PBMCs or T cells enriched from blood (not recorded which). The clonotype comes from a man aged 25-45 years who had recovered from COVID-19. The CDR3 sequence: CASSFQPDSGGSDTQYF. The DNA of the CDR3 is TGTGCCAGCAGCTTCCAGCCGGACAGTGGGGGTTCAGATACGCAGTATTTT.